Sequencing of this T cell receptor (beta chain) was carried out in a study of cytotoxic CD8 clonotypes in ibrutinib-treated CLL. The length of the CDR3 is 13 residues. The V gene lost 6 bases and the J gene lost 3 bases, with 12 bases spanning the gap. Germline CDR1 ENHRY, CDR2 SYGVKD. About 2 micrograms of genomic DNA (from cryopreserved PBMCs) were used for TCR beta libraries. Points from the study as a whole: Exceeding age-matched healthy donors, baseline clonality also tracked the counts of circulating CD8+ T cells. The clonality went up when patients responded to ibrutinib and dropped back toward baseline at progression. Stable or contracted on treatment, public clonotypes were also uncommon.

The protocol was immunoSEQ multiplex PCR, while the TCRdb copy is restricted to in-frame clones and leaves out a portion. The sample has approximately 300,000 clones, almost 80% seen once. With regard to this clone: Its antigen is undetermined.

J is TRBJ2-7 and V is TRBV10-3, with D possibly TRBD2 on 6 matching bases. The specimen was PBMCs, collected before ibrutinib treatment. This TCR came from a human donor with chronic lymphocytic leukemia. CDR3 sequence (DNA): TGTGCCATCAGCGGGACGGGGGACTACGAGCAGTACTTC. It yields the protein CAISGTGDYEQYF.